The T cell receptor (beta chain) described here comes from a study of cytomegalovirus exposure and HLA in healthy donors. Background on the study: Within an early data release were around 80 million unique TCRs drawn from HLA-typed donors. Study-level findings and limits: A few chains linked to CMV were shown in vitro to be specific for CMV antigens. With high specificity and sensitivity, the classifier reportedly diagnosed cytomegalovirus status. Researchers catalogued around 150 TCR beta chains as cytomegalovirus-associated.

V shed 0 bases and J shed 0 bases, with 5 bases lying between them. The CDR3 runs to 14 residues. CDR1 LNHNV and CDR2 YYDKDF come from the germline V gene (reference sequence). PCR involved 60 Vbeta and 13 Jbeta primers. The method was immunoSEQ multiplex PCR; TCRdb's version includes in-frame clones alone and lacks a portion of them. In the table there are fewer than 110,000 clones, 60% to 80% of which are singletons. Worth noting for this clone: Its antigen is currently unknown.

This clonotype was obtained from a young man in good health and CMV-seronegative. The chain combines TRBV15 with TRBJ1-2; TRBD1 might be the D (5 bases). Sequenced material: PBMCs. The CDR3 region has the DNA TGTGCCACCAGCAGAGAGACAGCTAACTATGGCTACACCTTC. Protein: CATSRETANYGYTF.